These 11 T cell receptor beta chains originate from one sample sequenced in a study of blood T cell repertoires in COVID-19. Using immunoSEQ multiplex PCR, the repertoire was profiled, and TCRdb retains in-frame clones only, with some absent. The sample yields about 360,000 clones, roughly 86% seen once. What was sequenced was peripheral blood. The receptors derive from a human donor in a cohort sampled during active COVID-19.

This clone has a handful of counts. This chain connects TRBV7-9 to TRBJ1-5; 10 positions match TRBD1. Trimming at V came to 1 base and at J to 0 bases, leaving 9 bases not matched to a gene. CDR1 is SEHNR, CDR2 FQNEAQ, per germline (reference sequence). This CDR3 region has 19 residues. Written as DNA, the CDR3 is TGTGCCAGCAGCTTAGGCTCCGGGACAGGGGTAGGTAGCAATCAGCCCCAGCATTTT. The encoded protein is CASSLGSGTGVGSNQPQHF.

The V and J genes are TRBV11-3 and TRBJ2-2; 11 nucleotides align to TRBD1. CDR3 length: 17 amino acids. CDR1 SGHNT and CDR2 YENEEA come from the germline V gene. The V and J ends lost 5 bases and 5 bases, in that order; junction bases with no gene match: 10. This CDR3 is CASSQGQGVWKTGELFF. The CDR3 region has the DNA TGTGCCAGCAGCCAGGGACAGGGGGTATGGAAGACCGGGGAGCTGTTTTTT.

This clone was picked up one time. J is TRBJ1-2 and V is TRBV9, with TRBD1 matching over 7 bases. V gave up 4 bases and J gave up 4 bases; unmatched junction bases: 10. Germline CDR1 is SGDLS and CDR2 is YYNGEE. The CDR3 sequence is 15 residues long. CDR3 in DNA: TGTGCCAGCAGCTCCGGGACAGCAGAAATCTATGGCTACACCTTC. This translates into CASSSGTAEIYGYTF. Full variable domain (rest looked up from reference TRBV9 and TRBJ1-2): DSGVTQTPKHLITATGQRVTLRCSPRSGDLSVYWYQQSLDQGLQFLIQYYNGEERAKGNILERFSAQQFPDLHSELNLSSLELGDSALYFCASSSGTAEIYGYTFGSGTRLTVV.

The chain carries TRBV13 and TRBJ2-3, with D tentatively TRBD1 (6 bases). The CDR3 has 16 amino acids. V was clipped by 5 bases and J by 0 bases, with 15 bases between them. The V gene's germline CDR1 is PRHDT and CDR2 FYEKMQ (reference sequence). Written as DNA, the CDR3 is TGTGCCAGCAGCATGAACAGGGTTTCTAGCACAGATACGCAGTATTTT. Protein product: CASSMNRVSSTDTQYF.

The rearrangement joins TRBV7-9 to TRBJ1-3, with D unclear. Trimming cost V 1 base and J 0 bases, with 10 bases left between them. CDR3 length equals 16 residues. CDR1 is SEHNR and CDR2 is FQNEAQ in the germline V gene (reference sequence). The DNA of the CDR3 is TGTGCCAGCAGCTTAGGTCGGGGTTCCTCTGGAAACACCATATATTTT. Protein product: CASSLGRGSSGNTIYF.

V gene TRBV18 combines with J gene TRBJ2-3; a possible D gene is TRBD1 (5 bases). This CDR3 region has 11 residues. Germline lookup yields CDR1 KGHSH and CDR2 LQKENI. V gave up 4 bases and J gave up 6 bases, with 5 bases separating them. CDR3 sequence: CASSQGDTQYF. Here the CDR3 DNA reads TGTGCCAGCTCACAGGGGGATACGCAGTATTTT.

The chain combines TRBV7-2 with TRBJ2-3; a possible D gene is TRBD1 (6 bases). CDR3 length: 14 residues. Germline values: CDR1 SGHTA, CDR2 FQGNSA. The V end lost 6 bases, the J end lost 2 bases, and 12 bases lay between the germline ends. The CDR3 DNA reads as TGTGCCAGCAGTCATCGGACAGACACAGATACGCAGTATTTT. Protein product: CASSHRTDTDTQYF.

The J gene is TRBJ2-7, the V gene TRBV28, with D possibly TRBD1 on 5 matching bases. The CDR3 length is 14 residues. V was shortened by 6 bases and J by 0 bases, with 12 bases between the two germline ends. Germline values: CDR1 MDHEN, CDR2 SYDVKM. This chain's CDR3 is CASRPTDSSYEQYF. Written as DNA, the CDR3 is TGTGCCAGCAGGCCGACAGACAGCTCCTACGAGCAGTACTTC.

This clone came up a few times. The CDR3 loop reads CASSFRTGQGNTIYF. CDR3 coding DNA: TGCGCCAGCAGCTTCCGGACAGGGCAGGGAAACACCATATATTTT. The rearrangement links TRBV5-1 to TRBJ1-3; 8 bases are a match to TRBD1. CDR1 is SGHRS, CDR2 YFSETQ, per germline. This CDR3 comprises 15 residues. V lost 2 bases and J lost 4; bases outside the gene matches: 5. The full variable domain, with the rest looked up from reference TRBV5-1 and TRBJ1-3, is KAGVTQTPRYLIKTRGQQVTLSCSPISGHRSVSWYQQTPGQGLQFLFEYFSETQRNKGNFPGRFSGRQFSNSRSEMNVSTLELGDSALYLCASSFRTGQGNTIYFGEGSWLTVV.

This chain uses TRBV5-6 with TRBJ1-6; 9 bases map to TRBD1. CDR3 length: 14 amino acids. Germline-derived CDR1 and CDR2 are SGHDT and YYEEEE. J gave up 9 bases and V 4 bases, and 5 bases lay outside the gene matches. CDR3: CASSPGTGTSPLHF. The DNA for the CDR3 is TGTGCCAGCAGCCCTGGGACAGGGACTTCACCCCTCCACTTT.

This clone was seen just once. CDR3 bases: TGTGCCAGTACGGCCGGGGGACTTTACAATGAGCAGTTCTTC. This encodes CASTAGGLYNEQFF. The genes are TRBV19 and TRBJ2-1; weak D call: TRBD2 (6 bases). Per germline, CDR1 LNHDA and CDR2 SQIVND (reference sequence). CDR3 length: 14 residues. Trimming shortened V by 7 bases and J by 4 bases, and 14 bases separated the two germline ends.